The rows below give T cell receptor beta chains drawn from one sample of a study of CD8 T cells in ankylosing spondylitis. TCRdb independently ran MiXCR on the 5' RACE reads; one entry per CDR3 protein. The table shows about 360,000 distinct CDR3 sequences, with 20% to 25% occurring only once. The sequenced sample was blood, either unsorted or a sorted T cell fraction (not recorded which). These receptors came from a male donor with ankylosing spondylitis or in good health (not recorded which). Each CDR3 is given with its conserved first and last residue. Fields, in order: clone size, J gene, D gene, V gene, CDR3 protein, CDR3 DNA. The D gene is left open where the match is weak. The size entry is marked missing in some rows and otherwise reads once, few, many or a size class.

-	TRBJ2-7	-	TRBV4-1	CASSQDIGQLYEQYF	TGCGCCAGCAGCCAAGATATTGGCCAGCTTTACGAGCAGTACTTC
few	TRBJ2-2	-	TRBV12-3/TRBV12-4	CASSLAGPSGYTGELFF	TGTGCCAGCAGTTTAGCGGGTCCAAGCGGGTACACCGGGGAGCTGTTTTTT
-	TRBJ2-5	-	TRBV6-2/TRBV6-3	CASSFWDEKTQYF	TGTGCCAGCAGTTTTTGGGACGAGAAGACCCAGTACTTC
-	TRBJ2-3	-	TRBV7-7	CASSLSGLGDTQYF	TGTGCTAGCAGCTTATCAGGGTTGGGTGATACGCAGTATTTT
-	TRBJ2-7	TRBD1	TRBV4-2	CANSPGQGASYEQYF	TGTGCCAACAGCCCCGGACAGGGGGCATCCTACGAGCAGTACTTC
many	TRBJ2-1	-	TRBV5-1	CASSLARLGRNNEQFF	TGCGCCAGCAGCCTTGCAAGGTTGGGGAGGAACAATGAGCAGTTCTTC
-	TRBJ1-1	-	TRBV28	CASSEQGVAEAFF	TGTGCCAGCAGTGAACAGGGAGTGGCTGAAGCTTTCTTT
-	TRBJ2-7	-	TRBV4-1	CASSQGIYTSYEQYF	TGCGCCAGCAGCCAAGGTATCTACACTTCCTACGAGCAGTACTTC
few	TRBJ1-1	TRBD1	TRBV27	CASSDQTGFTEAFF	TGTGCCAGCAGCGACCAGACAGGGTTCACTGAAGCTTTCTTT
few	TRBJ2-3	-	TRBV20-1	CSATATPTDTQYF	TGCAGTGCTACAGCTACCCCCACAGATACGCAGTATTTT
few	TRBJ2-1	-	TRBV28	CASSLLEGNEQFF	TGTGCCAGCAGTTTATTAGAGGGAAATGAGCAGTTCTTC
few	TRBJ2-5	TRBD2	TRBV7-9	CASSLPTSGETQYF	TGTGCCAGCAGCTTACCAACTAGCGGGGAGACCCAGTACTTC
few	TRBJ2-4	-	TRBV5-6	CASSPGLSNIQYF	TGTGCCAGCAGCCCGGGACTCTCAAACATTCAGTACTTC
-	TRBJ2-3	TRBD1	TRBV4-1	CASSQARGITDTQYF	TGCGCCAGCAGCCAAGCCAGGGGGATTACAGATACGCAGTATTTT
few	TRBJ2-5	TRBD1	TRBV6-5	CASSYLDWTGETQYF	TGTGCCAGCAGTTACTTAGATTGGACAGGAGAGACCCAGTACTTC
-	TRBJ2-1	TRBD2	TRBV3-1	CASSHQLAGDQQFF	TGTGCCAGCAGCCATCAACTAGCGGGGGACCAACAGTTCTTC
few	TRBJ2-5	-	TRBV12-3/TRBV12-4	CASRPLYQETQYF	TGTGCCAGCAGACCTCTGTACCAAGAGACCCAGTACTTC
-	TRBJ2-7	-	TRBV29-1	CSVVRGYEQYF	TGCAGCGTTGTTAGGGGCTACGAGCAGTACTTC
few	TRBJ2-5	-	TRBV20-1	CSARDRGLVGETQYF	TGCAGTGCTAGAGATCGAGGGCTAGTGGGAGAGACCCAGTACTTC
few	TRBJ2-3	-	TRBV7-2	CASSLGTAYLTDTQYF	TGTGCCAGCAGCTTAGGGACAGCCTACCTCACAGATACGCAGTATTTT
few	TRBJ2-1	TRBD2	TRBV25-1	CATSSSGGLYNEQFF	TGTGCCACCTCGTCTAGCGGGGGGCTCTACAATGAGCAGTTCTTC
few	TRBJ1-6	-	TRBV12-3/TRBV12-4	CASSLSGANSPLHF	TGTGCCAGCAGTTTATCGGGGGCTAATTCACCCCTCCACTTT
few	TRBJ2-7	-	TRBV7-9	CASSLPSTYEQYF	TGTGCCAGCAGCCTACCCTCCACCTACGAGCAGTACTTC
-	TRBJ2-1	-	TRBV9	CASSVERGGAYNEQFF	TGTGCCAGCAGCGTAGAGAGGGGGGGGGCCTACAATGAGCAGTTCTTC
-	TRBJ2-7	-	TRBV7-9	CASSKWQVGFQGEQYF	TGTGCCAGCAGCAAGTGGCAGGTGGGGTTCCAGGGCGAGCAGTACTTC
few	TRBJ1-1	-	TRBV4-1	CASSPSGNTEAFF	TGCGCCAGCAGCCCATCAGGGAACACTGAAGCTTTCTTT
-	TRBJ2-2	-	TRBV20-1	CSAAPGYTGELFF	TGCAGTGCTGCCCCGGGGTACACCGGGGAGCTGTTTTTT
-	TRBJ2-7	-	TRBV10-3	CAISESSGFEQYF	TGTGCCATCAGTGAGTCGAGCGGTTTCGAGCAGTACTTC
-	TRBJ2-3	-	TRBV14	CASSLRGQWDTQYF	TGTGCCAGCAGCCTTCGGGGGCAATGGGATACGCAGTATTTT